This TCR beta chain was captured by sequencing in a study of cytomegalovirus exposure and HLA in healthy donors. Notes on the study in general: The study put some 160 TCR beta chains on its list as cytomegalovirus-associated. A classifier reportedly called cytomegalovirus status with high sensitivity and specificity. Presence/absence analyses assumed roughly uniform sequencing depth across donors, which may not hold. An analysis was carried out at a later point. It showed that HLA-associated TCR beta chains were more clonally expanded than equally common non-associated chains.

It was with 60 Vbeta and 13 Jbeta primers that the PCR ran. Generated by immunoSEQ multiplex PCR, the TCRdb table keeps only in-frame clones and is missing some. The repertoire holds 130,000 or so clones, around 77% seen once, with roughly 0.9% in the top ten. Turning to this clone: Its antigen is not identified.

The CDR3 is 17 residues long. The V gene's germline CDR1 is SGHNT and CDR2 YENEEA. The V segment lost 5 bases and the J segment 2 bases; nucleotides outside the gene matches: 6. The receptor was derived from a woman aged 55-70 years in good health and CMV-seronegative. What was sequenced was PBMCs. The gene calls are TRBV11-3 and TRBJ2-1, with 13 bases matching TRBD2. CDR3 in DNA: TGTGCCAGCAGCACCCAACTAGCGGGAGGGACCTACAATGAGCAGTTCTTC. Its protein is CASSTQLAGGTYNEQFF.